This TCR beta chain was found in a study of blood T cell repertoires in COVID-19. In the study overall: COVID-19 samples, acute and convalescent, were from the United States, Italy and Spain. Sample material is recorded as cDNA or gDNA derived from T cells, B-cell-depleted T cells, or PBMCs.

The authors' processing: For nucleated cells, counts were estimated from reference gene primer amplification. Libraries were prepared by immunoSEQ multiplex PCR; TCRdb keeps only in-frame clonotypes and omits some of them. From that table come the V and J calls and clone size; the DNA was used to work out D and trimming. This sample carries about 120,000 clones, 85% to 90% of them seen once, and the ten largest clones take 25% to 35%. CDR3 length equals 14 residues. Unmatched junction bases numbered 5, after V lost 0 bases and J lost 6 bases. Germline loops: CDR1 SGHDT, CDR2 YYEEEE. This rearrangement joins TRBV5-6 to TRBJ1-2, with 7 bases fitting TRBD1. Sequencing input: peripheral blood. The clonotype comes from a woman in her 70s with acute or convalescent COVID-19. CDR3 DNA: TGTGCCAGCAGCTTGGTCGACAGGGTAGATGGCTACACCTTC. It is translated as CASSLVDRVDGYTF.